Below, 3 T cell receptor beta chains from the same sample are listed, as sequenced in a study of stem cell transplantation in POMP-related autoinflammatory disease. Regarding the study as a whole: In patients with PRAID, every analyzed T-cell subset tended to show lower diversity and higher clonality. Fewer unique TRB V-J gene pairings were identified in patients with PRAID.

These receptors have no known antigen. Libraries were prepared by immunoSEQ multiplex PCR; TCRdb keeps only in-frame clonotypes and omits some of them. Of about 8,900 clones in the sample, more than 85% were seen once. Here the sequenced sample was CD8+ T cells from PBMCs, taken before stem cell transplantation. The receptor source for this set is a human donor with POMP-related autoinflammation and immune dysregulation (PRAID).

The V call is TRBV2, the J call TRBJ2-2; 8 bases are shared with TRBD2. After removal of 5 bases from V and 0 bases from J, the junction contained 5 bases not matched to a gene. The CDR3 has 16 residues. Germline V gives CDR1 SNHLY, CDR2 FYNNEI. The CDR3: CASSPTSDTNTGELFF. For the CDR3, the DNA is TGTGCCAGCAGTCCGACTAGCGATACGAACACCGGGGAGCTGTTTTTT.

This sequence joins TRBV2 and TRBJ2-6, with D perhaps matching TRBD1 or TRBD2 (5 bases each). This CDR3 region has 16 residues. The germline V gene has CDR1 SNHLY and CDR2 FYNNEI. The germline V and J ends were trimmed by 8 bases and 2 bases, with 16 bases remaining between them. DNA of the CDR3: TGTGCCAGCGGTTGGGGGACGGAAGCTGGGGCCAACGTCCTGACTTTC. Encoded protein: CASGWGTEAGANVLTF. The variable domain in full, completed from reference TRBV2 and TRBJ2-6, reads EPEVTQTPSHQVTQMGQEVILRCVPISNHLYFYWYRQILGQKVEFLVSFYNNEISEKSEIFDDQFSVERPDGSNFTLKIRSTKLEDSAMYFCASGWGTEAGANVLTFGAGSRLTVL.

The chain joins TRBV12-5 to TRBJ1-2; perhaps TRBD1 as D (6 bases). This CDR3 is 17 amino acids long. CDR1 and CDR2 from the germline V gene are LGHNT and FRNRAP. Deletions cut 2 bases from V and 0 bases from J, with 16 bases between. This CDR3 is CASGLPRDRTANYGYTF. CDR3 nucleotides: TGTGCTAGTGGTTTGCCGCGAGACAGGACGGCTAACTATGGCTACACCTTC.